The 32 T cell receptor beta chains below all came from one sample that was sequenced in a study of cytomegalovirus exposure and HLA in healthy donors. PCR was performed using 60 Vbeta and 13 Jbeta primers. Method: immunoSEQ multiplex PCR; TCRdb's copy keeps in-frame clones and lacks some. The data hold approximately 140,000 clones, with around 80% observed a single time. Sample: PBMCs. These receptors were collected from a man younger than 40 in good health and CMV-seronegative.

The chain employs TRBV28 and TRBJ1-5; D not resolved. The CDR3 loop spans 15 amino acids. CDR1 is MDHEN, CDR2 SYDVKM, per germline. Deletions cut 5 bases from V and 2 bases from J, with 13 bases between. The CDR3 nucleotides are TGTGCCAGCAGTCTCCCCGTGTCGGGCAATCAGCCCCAGCATTTT. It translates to CASSLPVSGNQPQHF.

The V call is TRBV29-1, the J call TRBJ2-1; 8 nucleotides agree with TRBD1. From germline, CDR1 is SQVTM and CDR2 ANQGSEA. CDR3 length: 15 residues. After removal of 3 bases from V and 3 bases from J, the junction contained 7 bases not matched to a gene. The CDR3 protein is CSVDLEQGVYNEQFF. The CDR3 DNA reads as TGCAGCGTTGATTTGGAACAGGGGGTCTACAATGAGCAGTTCTTC.

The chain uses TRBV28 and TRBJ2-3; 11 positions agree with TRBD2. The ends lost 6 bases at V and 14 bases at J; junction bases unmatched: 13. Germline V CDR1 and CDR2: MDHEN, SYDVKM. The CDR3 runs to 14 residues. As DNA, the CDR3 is TGTGCCAGCAGCCTTTGGACTAGCGGGCAGGCAGGGTATTTT. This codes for CASSLWTSGQAGYF.

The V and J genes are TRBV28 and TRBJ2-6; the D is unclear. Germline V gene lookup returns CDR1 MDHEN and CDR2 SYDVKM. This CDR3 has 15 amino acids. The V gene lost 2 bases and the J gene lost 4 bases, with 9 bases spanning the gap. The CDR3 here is CASSLRRWGANVLTF. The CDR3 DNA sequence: TGTGCCAGCAGTTTAAGGCGGTGGGGGGCCAACGTCCTGACTTTC.

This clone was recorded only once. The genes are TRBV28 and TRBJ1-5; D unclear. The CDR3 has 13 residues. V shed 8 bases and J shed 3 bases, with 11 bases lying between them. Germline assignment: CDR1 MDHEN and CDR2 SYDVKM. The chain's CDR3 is CASVEQFNQPQHF. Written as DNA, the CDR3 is TGTGCCAGCGTGGAACAGTTCAATCAGCCCCAGCATTTT.

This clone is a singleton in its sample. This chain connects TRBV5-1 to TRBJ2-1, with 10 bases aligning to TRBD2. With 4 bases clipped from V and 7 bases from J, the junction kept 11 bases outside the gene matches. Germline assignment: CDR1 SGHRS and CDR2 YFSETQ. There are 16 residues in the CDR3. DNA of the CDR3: TGCGCCAGCAGCGGGGACGTAGCGGGAGGTGGGAATGAGCAGTTCTTC. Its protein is CASSGDVAGGGNEQFF.

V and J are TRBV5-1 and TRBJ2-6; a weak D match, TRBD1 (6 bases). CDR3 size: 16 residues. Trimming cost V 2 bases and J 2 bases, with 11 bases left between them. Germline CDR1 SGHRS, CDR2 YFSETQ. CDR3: CASSFTGTTGANVLTF. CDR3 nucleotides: TGCGCCAGCAGCTTCACCGGGACAACTGGGGCCAACGTCCTGACTTTC.

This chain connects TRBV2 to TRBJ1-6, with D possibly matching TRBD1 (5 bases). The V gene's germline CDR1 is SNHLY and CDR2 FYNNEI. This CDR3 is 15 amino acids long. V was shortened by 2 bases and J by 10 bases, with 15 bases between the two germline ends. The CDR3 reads CASSEIRVGGSPLHF. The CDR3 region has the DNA TGTGCCAGCAGTGAAATCAGGGTCGGGGGATCACCCCTCCACTTT.

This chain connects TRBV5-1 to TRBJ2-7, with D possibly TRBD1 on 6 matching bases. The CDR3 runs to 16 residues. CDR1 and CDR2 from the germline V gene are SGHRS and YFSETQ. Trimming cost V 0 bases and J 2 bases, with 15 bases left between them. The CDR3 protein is CASSLARDTGTYEQYF. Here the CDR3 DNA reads TGCGCCAGCAGCTTGGCCAGGGACACAGGGACCTACGAGCAGTACTTC. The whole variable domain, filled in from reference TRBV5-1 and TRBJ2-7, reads KAGVTQTPRYLIKTRGQQVTLSCSPISGHRSVSWYQQTPGQGLQFLFEYFSETQRNKGNFPGRFSGRQFSNSRSEMNVSTLELGDSALYLCASSLARDTGTYEQYFGPGTRLTVT.

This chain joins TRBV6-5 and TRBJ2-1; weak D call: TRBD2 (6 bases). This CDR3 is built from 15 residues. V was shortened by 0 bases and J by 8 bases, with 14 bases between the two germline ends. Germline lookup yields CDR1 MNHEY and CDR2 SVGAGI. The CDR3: CASSYSGGVGDEQFF. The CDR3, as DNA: TGTGCCAGCAGTTACTCCGGCGGGGTCGGCGATGAGCAGTTCTTC.

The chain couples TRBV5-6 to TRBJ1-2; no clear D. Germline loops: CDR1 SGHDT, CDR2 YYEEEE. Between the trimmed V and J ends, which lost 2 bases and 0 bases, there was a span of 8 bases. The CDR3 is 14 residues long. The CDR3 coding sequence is TGTGCCAGCAGCTTCGGGGAGTCTAACTATGGCTACACCTTC. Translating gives CASSFGESNYGYTF.

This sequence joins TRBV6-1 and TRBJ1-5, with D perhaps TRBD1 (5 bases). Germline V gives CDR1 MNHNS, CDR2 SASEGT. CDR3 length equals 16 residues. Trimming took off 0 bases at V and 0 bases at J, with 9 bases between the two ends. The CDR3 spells CASSEATAYSNQPQHF. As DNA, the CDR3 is TGTGCCAGCAGTGAAGCGACAGCTTATAGCAATCAGCCCCAGCATTTT.

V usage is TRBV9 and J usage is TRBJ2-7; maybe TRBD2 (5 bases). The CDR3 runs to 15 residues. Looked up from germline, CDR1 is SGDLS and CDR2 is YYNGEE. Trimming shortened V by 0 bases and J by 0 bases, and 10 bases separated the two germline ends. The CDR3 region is CASSVGPGSSYEQYF. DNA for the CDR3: TGTGCCAGCAGCGTAGGACCGGGAAGCTCCTACGAGCAGTACTTC. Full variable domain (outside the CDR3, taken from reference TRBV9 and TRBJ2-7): DSGVTQTPKHLITATGQRVTLRCSPRSGDLSVYWYQQSLDQGLQFLIQYYNGEERAKGNILERFSAQQFPDLHSELNLSSLELGDSALYFCASSVGPGSSYEQYFGPGTRLTVT.

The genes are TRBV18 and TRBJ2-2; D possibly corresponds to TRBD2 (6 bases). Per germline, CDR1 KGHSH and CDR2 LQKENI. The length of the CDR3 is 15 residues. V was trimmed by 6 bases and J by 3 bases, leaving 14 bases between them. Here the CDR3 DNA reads TGTGCCAGCTCCCCGTACACGGGGGACACCGGGGAGCTGTTTTTT. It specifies CASSPYTGDTGELFF. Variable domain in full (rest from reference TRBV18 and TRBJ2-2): NAGVMQNPRHLVRRRGQEARLRCSPMKGHSHVYWYRQLPEEGLKFMVYLQKENIIDESGMPKERFSAEFPKEGPSILRIQQVVRGDSAAYFCASSPYTGDTGELFFGEGSRLTVL.

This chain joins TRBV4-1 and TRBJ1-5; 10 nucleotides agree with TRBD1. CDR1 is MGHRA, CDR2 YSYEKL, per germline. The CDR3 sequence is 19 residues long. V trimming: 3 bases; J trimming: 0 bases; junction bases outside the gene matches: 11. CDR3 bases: TGCGCCAGCAGCCAGGAACCGGGACAGGGGCACTATAGCAATCAGCCCCAGCATTTT. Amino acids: CASSQEPGQGHYSNQPQHF.

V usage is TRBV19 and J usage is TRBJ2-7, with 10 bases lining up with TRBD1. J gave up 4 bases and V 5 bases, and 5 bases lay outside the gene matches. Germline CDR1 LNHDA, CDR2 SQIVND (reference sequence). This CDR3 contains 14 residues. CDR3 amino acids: CASSPGTGVYEQYF. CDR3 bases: TGTGCCAGTAGTCCCGGGACAGGGGTTTACGAGCAGTACTTC.

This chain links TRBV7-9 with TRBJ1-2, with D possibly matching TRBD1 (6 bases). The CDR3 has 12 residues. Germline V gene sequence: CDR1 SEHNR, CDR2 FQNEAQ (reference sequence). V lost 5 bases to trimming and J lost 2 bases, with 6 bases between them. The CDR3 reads CASSGQNYGYTF. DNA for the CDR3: TGTGCCAGCAGCGGACAGAACTATGGCTACACCTTC.

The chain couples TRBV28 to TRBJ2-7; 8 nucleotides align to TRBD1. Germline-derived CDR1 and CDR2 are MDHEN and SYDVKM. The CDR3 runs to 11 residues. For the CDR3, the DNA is TGTCGGACAGGGTCGGGCTACGAGCAGTACTTC. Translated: CRTGSGYEQYF.

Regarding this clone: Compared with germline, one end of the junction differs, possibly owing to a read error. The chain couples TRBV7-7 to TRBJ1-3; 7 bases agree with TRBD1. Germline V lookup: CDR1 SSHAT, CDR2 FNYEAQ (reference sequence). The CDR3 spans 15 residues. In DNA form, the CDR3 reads TGTGCTAGCAGCTTATTTAGGGGGCCTGGAAACACCATATATTTT. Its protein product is CASSLFRGPGNTIYF.

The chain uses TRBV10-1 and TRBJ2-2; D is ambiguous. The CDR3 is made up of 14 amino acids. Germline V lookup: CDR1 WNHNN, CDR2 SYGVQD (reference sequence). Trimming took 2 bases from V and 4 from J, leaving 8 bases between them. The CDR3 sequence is CASSEQVATGELFF. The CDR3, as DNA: TGCGCCAGCAGTGAGCAGGTCGCCACCGGGGAGCTGTTTTTT.

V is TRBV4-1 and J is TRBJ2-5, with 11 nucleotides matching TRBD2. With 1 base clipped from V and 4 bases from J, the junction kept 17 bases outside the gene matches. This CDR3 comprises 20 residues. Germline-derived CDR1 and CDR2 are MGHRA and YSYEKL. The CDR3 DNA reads TGCGCCAGCAGCCAAGGCTTTGGACTAGCGGGTGGGAGGGACGGAGAGACCCAGTACTTC. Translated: CASSQGFGLAGGRDGETQYF.

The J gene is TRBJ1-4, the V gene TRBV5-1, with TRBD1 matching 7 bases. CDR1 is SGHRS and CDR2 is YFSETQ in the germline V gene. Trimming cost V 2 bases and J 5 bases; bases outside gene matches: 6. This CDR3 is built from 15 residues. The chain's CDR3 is CASSLTTGPNEKLFF. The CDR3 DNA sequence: TGCGCCAGCAGCTTAACGACAGGGCCGAATGAAAAACTGTTTTTT. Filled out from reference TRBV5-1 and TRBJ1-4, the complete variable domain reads KAGVTQTPRYLIKTRGQQVTLSCSPISGHRSVSWYQQTPGQGLQFLFEYFSETQRNKGNFPGRFSGRQFSNSRSEMNVSTLELGDSALYLCASSLTTGPNEKLFFGSGTQLSVL.

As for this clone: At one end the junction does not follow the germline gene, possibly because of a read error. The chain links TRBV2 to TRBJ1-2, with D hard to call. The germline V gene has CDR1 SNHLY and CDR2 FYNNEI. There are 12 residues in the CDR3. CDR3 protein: CASSAGSYGYPF. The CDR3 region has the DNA TGTGCCAGCAGTGCCGGGTCCTATGGCTACCCCTTC.

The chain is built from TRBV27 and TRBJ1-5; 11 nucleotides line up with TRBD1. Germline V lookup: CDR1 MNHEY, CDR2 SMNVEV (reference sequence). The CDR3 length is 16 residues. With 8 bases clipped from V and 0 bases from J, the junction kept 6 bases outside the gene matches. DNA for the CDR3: TGTGCCAGCCGGGACAGGGGGTTTTATAGCAATCAGCCCCAGCATTTT. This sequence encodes CASRDRGFYSNQPQHF.

The CDR3 region has the DNA TGTGCCAGCAGTTACTCGACAGGATCAGATACGCAGTATTTT. The encoded protein is CASSYSTGSDTQYF. The chain is built from TRBV6-5 and TRBJ2-3, with D possibly being TRBD1 (6 bases). Per the germline V gene, CDR1 is MNHEY and CDR2 is SVGAGI. Trimming stripped 0 bases from V and 4 bases from J, with 8 bases between. The CDR3 runs 14 residues.

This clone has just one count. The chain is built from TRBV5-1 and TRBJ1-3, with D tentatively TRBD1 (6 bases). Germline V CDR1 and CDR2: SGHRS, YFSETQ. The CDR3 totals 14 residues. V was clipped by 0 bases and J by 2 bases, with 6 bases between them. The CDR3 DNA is TGCGCCAGCAGCTTGGGGGGGCCTGGAAACACCATATATTTT. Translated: CASSLGGPGNTIYF.

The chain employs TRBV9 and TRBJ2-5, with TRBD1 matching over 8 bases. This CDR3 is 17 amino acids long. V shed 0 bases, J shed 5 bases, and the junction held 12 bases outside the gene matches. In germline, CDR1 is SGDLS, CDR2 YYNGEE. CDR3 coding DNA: TGTGCCAGCAGCGTAGGTCCATCCGGGACAGGTAGCGAGACCCAGTACTTC. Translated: CASSVGPSGTGSETQYF.

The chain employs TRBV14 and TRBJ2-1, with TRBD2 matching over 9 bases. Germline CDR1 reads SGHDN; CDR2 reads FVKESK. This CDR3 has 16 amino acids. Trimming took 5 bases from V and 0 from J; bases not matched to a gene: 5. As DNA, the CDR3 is TGTGCCAGCAGCGAACTAGCGGGTAGCTCCTACAATGAGCAGTTCTTC. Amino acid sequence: CASSELAGSSYNEQFF.

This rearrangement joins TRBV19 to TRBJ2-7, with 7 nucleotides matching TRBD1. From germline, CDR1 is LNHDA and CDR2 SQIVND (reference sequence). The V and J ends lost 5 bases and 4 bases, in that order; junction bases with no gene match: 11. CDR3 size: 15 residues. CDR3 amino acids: CASSRRDSKKYEQYF. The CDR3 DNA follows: TGTGCCAGTAGTCGCCGGGACAGCAAGAAGTACGAGCAGTACTTC.

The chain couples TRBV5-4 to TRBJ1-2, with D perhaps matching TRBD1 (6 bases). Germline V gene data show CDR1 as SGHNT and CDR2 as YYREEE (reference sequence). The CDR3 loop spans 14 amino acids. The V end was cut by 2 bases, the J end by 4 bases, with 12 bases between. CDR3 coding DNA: TGTGCCAGCAGCTTCGACAGGCCGCTCTATGGCTACACCTTC. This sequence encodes CASSFDRPLYGYTF.

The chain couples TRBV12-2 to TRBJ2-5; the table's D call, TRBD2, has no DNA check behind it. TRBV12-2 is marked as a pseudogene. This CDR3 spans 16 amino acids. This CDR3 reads CASRFRLALHQETQYF. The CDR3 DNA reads TGTGCAAGTCGCTTCAGACTAGCGTTACACCAAGAGACCCAGTACTTC.

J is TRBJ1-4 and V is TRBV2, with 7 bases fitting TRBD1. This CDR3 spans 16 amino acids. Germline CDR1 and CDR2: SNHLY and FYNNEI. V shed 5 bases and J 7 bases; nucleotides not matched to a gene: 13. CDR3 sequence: CASSTPGDRVAEKLFF. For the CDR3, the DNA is TGTGCCAGCAGTACCCCGGGTGACAGGGTAGCTGAAAAACTGTTTTTT.